This T cell receptor beta chain derives from a study of T cells in localized non-small cell lung cancer. Measured with immunoSEQ multiplex PCR; TCRdb has only the in-frame clones, and not every one. Of about 2,200 clones listed, roughly 25% are singletons. The junction had 9 bases not matched to a gene; V was cut back by 5 bases and J by 1 base. Germline assignment: CDR1 SGHNT and CDR2 YENEEA. The CDR3 is 18 amino acids. In this sample, this clone turned up a few times. Its antigen is unidentified. Notes on the study in general: Patients showing higher blood T cell density tended to see longer overall survival. Uninvolved adjacent lung had higher T cell clonality than tumor and all other tissues. Heterogeneity is still possible, as just one tumor region was sequenced.

The source of this sequence is a woman aged 40-75 years with stage III squamous cell lung carcinoma. The sequenced sample was lung tumor tissue, obtained before any cancer treatment. The J gene is TRBJ2-4, the V gene TRBV11-3; TRBD2 matches at 12 bases. CDR3 amino acids: CASSLGTSGCVAKNIQYF. CDR3 nucleotides: TGTGCCAGCAGCCTGGGGACTAGCGGGTGCGTTGCCAAAAACATTCAGTACTTC.